The T cell receptor beta chain described here comes from a study of early T cells in non-severe SARS-CoV-2 infection. For the study at large: Sequencing input comprised bulk RNA from unsorted whole blood; chain pairing was not available.

Unique molecular identifiers (one per individual cDNA molecule) were attached. TCRdb analysed the 5' RACE reads with MiXCR anew, one entry per CDR3 protein. The repertoire holds tens of thousands of distinct CDR3 sequences, roughly 6.1% seen once, with roughly 5.2% in the top ten. Study observations and caveats: Lookups in VDJdb leaned toward anti-spike CD8 responses and missed private and CD4 specificities.

This clonotype was observed a handful of times. Its antigen is not known. This CDR3 has 16 amino acids. Trimming cost V 3 bases and J 3 bases; bases outside gene matches: 13. Germline CDR1 is DFQATT and CDR2 is SNEGSKA (reference sequence). The chain couples TRBV20-1 to TRBJ2-7; TRBD1 matches at 8 bases. Sequenced material: whole blood. The receptor was derived from an adult who was a healthcare worker with PCR-confirmed SARS-CoV-2 infection or an uninfected control (not recorded which). The CDR3 coding sequence is TGCAGTGCTAGGAGAATCGGGACAGGAAGTGTCTACGAGCAGTACTTC. This encodes CSARRIGTGSVYEQYF.